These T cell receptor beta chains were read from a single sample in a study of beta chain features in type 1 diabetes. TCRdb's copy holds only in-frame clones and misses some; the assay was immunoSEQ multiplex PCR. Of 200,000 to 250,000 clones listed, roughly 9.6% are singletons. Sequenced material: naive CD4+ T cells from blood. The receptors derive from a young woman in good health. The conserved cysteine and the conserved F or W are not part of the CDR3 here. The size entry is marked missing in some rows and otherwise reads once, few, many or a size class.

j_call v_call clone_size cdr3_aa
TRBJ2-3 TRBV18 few ASSPSGGSTDTQY
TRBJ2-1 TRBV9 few ASSPRGYNEQF
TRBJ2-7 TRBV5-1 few ASSLELAGDEQY
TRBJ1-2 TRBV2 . ASRGQGAVGYT
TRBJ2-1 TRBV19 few ASSLGGSWNEQF
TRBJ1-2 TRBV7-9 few ASSLGPSYGYT
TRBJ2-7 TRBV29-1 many SVGRRSEQY
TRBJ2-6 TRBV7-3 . ASSLSRGSGANVLT
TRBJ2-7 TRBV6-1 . ASSFGQPYEQY
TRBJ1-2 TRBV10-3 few AISETGYGYT
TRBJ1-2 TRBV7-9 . ASSLRSYGYT
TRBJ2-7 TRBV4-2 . ASSQEGSGGAEQY
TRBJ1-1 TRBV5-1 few ASSHTTNTEAF
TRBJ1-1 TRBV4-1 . ASSQTGQAEAF
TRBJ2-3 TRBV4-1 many ASSPTGILTDTQY
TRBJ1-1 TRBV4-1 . ASRPTGMNTEAF
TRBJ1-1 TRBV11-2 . ASSLGSRDTEAF
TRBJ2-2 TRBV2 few ASRAGLAIGELF
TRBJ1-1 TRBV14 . ASSQVRGSEAF
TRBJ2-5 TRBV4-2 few ASSQQRETQY
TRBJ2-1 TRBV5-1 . ASSLVRGANEQF
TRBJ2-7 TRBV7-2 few ASSRTGVYEQY